The 7 T cell receptor beta chains below were found in one sample sequenced in a study of blood T cell repertoires in COVID-19. The repertoire was sequenced with immunoSEQ multiplex PCR; TCRdb's copy has only in-frame clones and lacks some. Counted here are around 190,000 clones, about four fifths occurring once; the ten biggest clones make up roughly 6.4%. Material: peripheral blood. The receptors shown here come from a man aged 55-75 years with acute or convalescent COVID-19.

The chain has TRBV28 and TRBJ1-6; TRBD1 might be the D (6 bases). Germline assignment: CDR1 MDHEN and CDR2 SYDVKM. There are 16 residues in the CDR3. V lost 2 bases to trimming and J lost 9 bases, with 17 bases between them. The CDR3 DNA sequence: TGTGCCAGCAGTTTACCCGGACAGCCCTACCTTTCACCCCTCCACTTT. Translated, it gives CASSLPGQPYLSPLHF.

The table lists this clone with a count of one. The rearrangement joins TRBV5-8 to TRBJ1-1; 8 bases align to TRBD1. The V gene's germline CDR1 is SGHTS and CDR2 YDEGEE. There are 13 residues in the CDR3. Trimming cost V 3 bases and J 7 bases; bases outside gene matches: 5. The CDR3 sequence: CASSYRGWGEAFF. The CDR3 DNA reads TGTGCCAGCAGCTACAGGGGGTGGGGTGAAGCTTTCTTT.

This clone was counted a single time. This chain connects TRBV30 to TRBJ1-4, with a possible D match to TRBD1 (6 bases). Trimming left V 0 bases short and J 8 bases short, with 16 bases between. The length of the CDR3 is 15 residues. Germline V gene sequence: CDR1 GTSNPN, CDR2 SVGIG (reference sequence). The DNA for the CDR3 is TGTGCCTGGAGTGTACTGAACAGGGTTGGCGAAAAACTGTTTTTT. Protein: CAWSVLNRVGEKLFF.

The chain's CDR3 is CASSEESRNEQFF. CDR3 in DNA: TGCGCCAGCAGTGAGGAGAGTCGTAATGAGCAGTTCTTC. The gene calls are TRBV10-1 and TRBJ2-1; no clear D. The CDR3 totals 13 residues. Per germline, CDR1 WNHNN and CDR2 SYGVQD (reference sequence). The ends were cut back, 2 bases at V and 7 bases at J, with 9 bases in the middle.

The chain combines TRBV4-1 with TRBJ1-5, with D uncertain. The CDR3 loop spans 13 amino acids. In germline, CDR1 is MGHRA, CDR2 YSYEKL. Trimming removed 0 bases from V and 7 bases from J, with 7 bases in between. The CDR3 DNA reads as TGCGCCAGCAGCCAAGATGCCCGGCAGCCCCAGCATTTT. Protein sequence: CASSQDARQPQHF.

This clone was seen a few times. This chain links TRBV1 with TRBJ1-3; TRBD1 is the table's D call and was not checked against the DNA. TRBV1 represents a pseudogene. CDR3 length: 17 residues. This chain's CDR3 is CTSSLTKKQGTGNTIYF. The CDR3 DNA reads TGCACCAGCAGCCTCACCAAAAAACAGGGCACTGGAAACACCATATATTTT.

The genes are TRBV12-3 or TRBV12-4 and TRBJ1-4, with D possibly matching TRBD1 (5 bases). This CDR3 is 13 amino acids long. V lost 3 bases to trimming and J lost 6 bases, with 8 bases between them. The CDR3 protein is CASSFDRYEKLFF. Written as DNA, the CDR3 is TGTGCCAGCAGTTTTGACAGATATGAAAAACTGTTTTTT.